The T cell receptor (beta chain) under discussion was sequenced for a study of T-cell reconstitution after alpha-beta-depleted transplantation in children. Overall study results and limits: By one year post-transplant, T-cell counts and diversity largely arose from T cells that were newly produced. The study reportedly traced alpha-beta T cells about two months after transplant to several hundred expanded graft clones. Surviving recipient T cells and intrathymic progenitors accounted for some patients' high TCRbeta diversity at day 60.

Germline CDR1 is SEHNR and CDR2 is FQNEAQ (reference sequence). V was pared by 3 bases and J by 4 bases, with 4 bases of the junction left unmatched. The CDR3 has 14 amino acids. Unique molecular identifiers were incorporated when the TCRbeta library was constructed. From the PCR reads, TCRdb called clonotypes with MiXCR, one entry per CDR3 protein. The data contain roughly 52,000 distinct CDR3 sequences, approximately 6.1% of them singletons. This clonotype was seen at least ten times. Its target is unknown. The receptor comes from a female patient between 2 and 15 years old who had a stem cell transplant for aplastic anemia, so the T cells may come from the graft donor. The sample was PBMCs, mostly from graft donor cells, taken 60 days after TCRalphabeta/CD19-depleted stem cell transplant. V is TRBV7-9 and J is TRBJ2-3; 7 positions agree with TRBD2. In DNA form, the CDR3 reads TGTGCCAGCAGCTTGGGCGGGGGATCAGATACGCAGTATTTT. Its translation: CASSLGGGSDTQYF.